This T cell receptor (beta chain) emerged from a study of blood T cells in healthy people across ages. Study-level points and caveats: Long-lived and aged donors differed, with more naive CD4+ cells and higher diversity in the long-lived. Per-million-T-cell TCR beta diversity fell roughly linearly with age.

The authors extracted at least 6 micrograms of total RNA per sample. For the second PCR, which ran for about 6 to 11 cycles, a sample-barcoded 5' primer and a J-beta primer mix were used. Each cDNA molecule was tagged by a template-switch adaptor with 12 random nucleotides. TCRdb analysed the 5' RACE reads with MiXCR anew, one entry per CDR3 protein. Found here are under 2,000,000 distinct CDR3 sequences, 49% of them singletons; the top ten hold 2.1%. CDR1 and CDR2 (germline): SGHKS, YYEKEE (reference sequence). V was shortened by 0 bases and J by 7 bases, with 11 bases between the two germline ends. The CDR3 consists of 14 residues. This clonotype was detected a few times. Its antigen is still unknown.

The sequence derives from a middle-aged woman in good health. This chain connects TRBV5-5 to TRBJ2-1; D call uncertain. Sequencing was performed on blood. The CDR3 DNA reads TGTGCCAGCAGCTTGGGGCTAGAATGGAATGAGCAGTTCTTC. Its translation: CASSLGLEWNEQFF. Based on the CDR3 plus reference TRBV5-5 and TRBJ2-1, the full variable domain is DAGVTQSPTHLIKTRGQQVTLRCSPISGHKSVSWYQQVLGQGPQFIFQYYEKEERGRGNFPDRFSARQFPNYSSELNVNALLLGDSALYLCASSLGLEWNEQFFGPGTRLTVL.